This entry features one T cell receptor beta chain sequence. What it binds is unknown. The study drew all its donors from Caucasian adults living in Nashville, Tennessee. The source of the sample is a study of shared clonotypes between healthy human individuals. Study results and caveats: Around 5% was the fraction of naive CD4 clonotypes found shared across a few donors. Clonotype sharing among donors, it was expected, would be affected by sequencing depth.

V dropped 5 bases and J dropped 4 bases, with 11 bases sitting between them. The CDR3 runs 13 residues. The germline V gene encodes CDR1 MNHEY and CDR2 SMNVEV (reference sequence). Libraries were prepared by immunoSEQ multiplex PCR; TCRdb keeps only in-frame clonotypes and omits some of them. This table has over 850,000 clones, about four fifths appearing once. Sequenced: memory CD4+ T cells from PBMCs. Sample subset: CD45RA-negative fraction. The sequence derives from a man younger than 30 in good health. Some clones in this sample may be carry-over from other donors' samples. V and J are TRBV27 and TRBJ1-2; maybe TRBD1 (5 bases). The CDR3, as DNA: TGTGCCAGCAGTCCAATGGGGACCTATGGCTACACCTTC. Encoded protein: CASSPMGTYGYTF.